These 9 T cell receptor beta chains came from one sample sequenced in a study of T cell responses to AZD1222 COVID-19 vaccine. Only in-frame clones appear in the TCRdb table, and some are missing; sequencing was by immunoSEQ multiplex PCR. The table has fewer than 120,000 clones, 70% to 90% seen once. The specimen comprised peripheral blood, sampled on day 0 of AZD1222 vaccination. These receptors were taken from an adult in good health.

The chain has TRBV5-1 and TRBJ1-1, with unresolved D. The CDR3 is 14 residues long. The V gene's germline CDR1 is SGHRS and CDR2 YFSETQ. The V and J ends lost 0 bases and 4 bases respectively, with 10 bases between them. CDR3 DNA sequence: TGCGCCAGCAGCTTGGAGGCTGTTGCCACTGAAGCTTTCTTT. It translates to CASSLEAVATEAFF.

The J gene is TRBJ2-4, the V gene TRBV5-1, with 10 bases that match TRBD2. V lost 0 bases to trimming and J lost 6 bases; unmatched junction nucleotides: 0. The CDR3 is 14 amino acids. CDR1 SGHRS and CDR2 YFSETQ come from the germline V gene. This CDR3 reads CASSLGTSGNIQYF. The CDR3 DNA sequence: TGCGCCAGCAGCTTGGGGACTAGCGGAAACATTCAGTACTTC.

The chain employs TRBV5-6 and TRBJ1-5, with D perhaps TRBD1 (6 bases). V lost 5 bases and J lost 0, with 12 bases in between. There are 15 residues in the CDR3. Germline V gives CDR1 SGHDT, CDR2 YYEEEE. The CDR3 DNA reads TGTGCCAGCAGTTCTGGACAGACTAGCAATCAGCCCCAGCATTTT. Translating gives CASSSGQTSNQPQHF.

This clone has a handful of counts. The rearrangement links TRBV7-3 to TRBJ1-6; no reliable D call. Trimming shortened V by 2 bases and J by 9 bases, and 14 bases separated the two germline ends. The CDR3 is 15 amino acids. Germline V CDR1 and CDR2: SGHTA, FQGTGA. Here the CDR3 DNA reads TGTGCCAGCAGCTTATTTGGCGAACCCACTTCACCCCTCCACTTT. It translates to CASSLFGEPTSPLHF.

This clone occurred a few times. The chain uses TRBV29-1 and TRBJ1-1; 8 bases map to TRBD1. This CDR3 has 13 amino acids. Germline CDR1 is SQVTM and CDR2 is ANQGSEA. Trimming removed 6 bases from V and 1 base from J; junction bases left unmatched: 4. CDR3 loop: CSVRTGPNTEAFF. The CDR3 DNA reads TGCAGCGTCAGGACAGGGCCGAACACTGAAGCTTTCTTT.

This clone appeared a single time. This chain links TRBV4-3 with TRBJ1-6, with D maybe TRBD1 (5 bases). The CDR3 is 16 residues long. Germline CDR1 and CDR2: LGHNA and YSLEER. With 4 bases removed from V and 5 bases from J, the gap between germline ends came to 15 bases. CDR3 coding DNA: TGCGCCAGCAGCCTCGACCTCGCGGGGGATAATTCACCCCTCCACTTT. It encodes CASSLDLAGDNSPLHF.

V gene TRBV3-1 (or the pseudogene TRBV3-2) combines with J gene TRBJ2-7; D may be TRBD1 (6 bases). Germline V gene sequence: CDR1 LGHDT, CDR2 YNNKEL (reference sequence). The CDR3 spans 14 residues. The V and J ends lost 5 bases and 2 bases respectively, with 13 bases between them. CDR3: CASSSRGTAYEQYF. The CDR3 DNA reads TGTGCCAGCAGCTCCAGGGGAACAGCCTACGAGCAGTACTTC.

V usage is TRBV15 and J usage is TRBJ2-7; D possibly corresponds to TRBD1 (6 bases). Trimming shortened V by 0 bases and J by 0 bases, and 9 bases separated the two germline ends. The CDR3 length is 15 residues. Germline V gene data show CDR1 as LNHNV and CDR2 as YYDKDF (reference sequence). Here the CDR3 DNA reads TGTGCCACCAGCAGAGATTACAGGGCCTCCTACGAGCAGTACTTC. It encodes CATSRDYRASYEQYF.

The V call is TRBV3-1 (or the pseudogene TRBV3-2), the J call TRBJ1-2, with unresolved D. The CDR3 length is 14 residues. V was shortened by 4 bases and J by 0 bases, with 9 bases between the two germline ends. The germline gives CDR1 LGHDT, CDR2 YNNKEL (reference sequence). The CDR3 nucleotides are TGTGCCAGCAGCCCCAGCGGAACTAACTATGGCTACACCTTC. Translating gives CASSPSGTNYGYTF.